This paragraph reports one T cell receptor (beta chain). The data belong to a study of blood T cell repertoires in COVID-19. Study-wide context: Sites in the United States, Italy and Spain provided acute and convalescent COVID-19 samples.

Cohort assignment relied on participant-reported clinical history. What the recovered Cohort 3 donors had was two negative PCRs, clearance, or symptom resolution. The CDR3 is 14 amino acids. The ends were cut back, 7 bases at V and 0 bases at J, with 15 bases in the middle. CDR1 SQVTM and CDR2 ANQGSEA come from the germline V gene. Measured with immunoSEQ multiplex PCR; TCRdb has only the in-frame clones, and not every one. The sample has 250,000 to 300,000 clones; 89% are singletons. This sequence originates from a woman aged 40 to 50 who had recovered from COVID-19. Material for sequencing was PBMCs or T cells enriched from blood (not recorded which). The rearrangement links TRBV29-1 to TRBJ1-2, with a possible D match to TRBD1 (6 bases). CDR3 bases: TGCAGCGCGATTCGGGACACCTCTAACTATGGCTACACCTTC. It specifies CSAIRDTSNYGYTF.